Listed below are T cell receptor beta chains from one sample, sequenced in a study of shared clonotypes between healthy human individuals. Sequencing was performed with immunoSEQ multiplex PCR; in TCRdb, only in-frame clones are kept and a portion is missing. The data hold about 2 million clones, with approximately 94% observed a single time. The specimen sequenced was naive CD8+ T cells sorted from blood. These receptor sequences come from a young man in good health. The CDR3 runs from the conserved cysteine through the conserved F or W. D genes are given only for firm matches. Clone size is stated in some rows and not others, as once, few, many or a class when expanded.

CASSGSGSGANVLTF,TGTGCCAGCAGCGGATCAGGCTCTGGGGCCAACGTCCTGACTTTC,TRBV9,once,-,TRBJ2-6
CASSQEGQGGYEQYF,TGCGCCAGCAGCCAAGAGGGACAGGGGGGTTACGAGCAGTACTTC,TRBV4-3,-,TRBD1,TRBJ2-7
CASKTGLQETQYF,TGCGCCAGTAAAACAGGGCTCCAAGAGACCCAGTACTTC,TRBV5-1,-,-,TRBJ2-5
CATSRVGMETQYF,TGTGCCACCAGCAGAGTGGGAATGGAGACCCAGTACTTC,TRBV15,-,-,TRBJ2-5
CASSLEGGNTEAFF,TGCGCCAGCAGCTTGGAAGGAGGGAACACTGAAGCTTTCTTT,TRBV5-1,once,-,TRBJ1-1
CASNPIGEGSTGELFF,TGTGCCAGCAACCCGATCGGGGAAGGTAGCACCGGGGAGCTGTTTTTT,TRBV28,-,-,TRBJ2-2
CASSELRTSWAGEQYF,TGCGCCAGCAGTGAATTGAGGACTAGCTGGGCGGGTGAGCAGTACTTC,TRBV10-2,-,TRBD2,TRBJ2-7
CASSLTSEYEQYF,TGCGCCAGCAGCCTGACTAGCGAATACGAGCAGTACTTC,TRBV5-1,-,TRBD2,TRBJ2-7
CASSFNKSGSSYNEQFF,TGTGCCAGCAGCTTTAACAAGAGCGGGAGCTCCTACAATGAGCAGTTCTTC,TRBV11-3,-,TRBD2,TRBJ2-1
CASSDLPLMGEGYKYNEQFF,TGTGCCAGCAGTGATCTCCCTTTGATGGGGGAGGGGTACAAGTACAATGAGCAGTTCTTC,TRBV6-4,-,TRBD2,TRBJ2-1
CASSRGRVPGSEYF,TGTGCCAGCAGCCGGGGGCGGGTGCCAGGTAGTGAGTACTTC,TRBV14,-,-,TRBJ2-7
CASSVGGNPGNTIYF,TGTGCCAGCAGCGTAGGCGGCAATCCTGGAAACACCATATATTTT,TRBV9,-,-,TRBJ1-3
CSVEAKPLSGYTF,TGCAGCGTTGAAGCCAAACCCCTGTCTGGCTACACCTTC,TRBV29-1,-,-,TRBJ1-2
CASSQAATGTNEQFF,TGCGCCAGCAGCCAAGCGGCTACAGGGACAAATGAGCAGTTCTTC,TRBV4-1,-,-,TRBJ2-1
CATSPTAGIRGQPQHF,TGTGCCACCAGCCCTACGGCAGGGATTAGGGGTCAGCCCCAGCATTTT,TRBV15,-,-,TRBJ1-5
CSVEGLAISYNEQFF,TGCAGCGTTGAGGGACTAGCGATCTCCTACAATGAGCAGTTCTTC,TRBV29-1,-,TRBD2,TRBJ2-1
CATSAAGVDYGYTF,TGTGCCACCAGCGCAGCGGGCGTTGACTATGGCTACACCTTC,TRBV15,-,-,TRBJ1-2
CASSEAGHIIQYF,TGTGCCAGCAGTGAAGCTGGACACATCATTCAGTACTTC,TRBV6-1,-,-,TRBJ2-4
CASSTEGTVREITYEQYF,TGCGCCAGCAGCACGGAAGGGACAGTACGAGAAATTACCTACGAGCAGTACTTC,TRBV5-1,once,TRBD1,TRBJ2-7
CASSLLRGRETQYF,TGTGCCAGCAGTCTCCTCAGGGGGAGGGAGACCCAGTACTTC,TRBV7-9,-,-,TRBJ2-5
CASSRYSSGGAPDTQYF,TGTGCCAGCAGCCGATATTCTAGCGGGGGGGCCCCGGATACGCAGTATTTT,TRBV13,-,TRBD2,TRBJ2-3
CASSWDSIGPQHF,TGTGCCAGCAGTTGGGACTCCATCGGGCCCCAGCATTTT,TRBV6-6,-,-,TRBJ1-5
CASSSGISTDTQYF,TGTGCCAGCAGTTCAGGAATTAGCACAGATACGCAGTATTTT,TRBV6-6,-,-,TRBJ2-3
CASSLSLAGLIYGYTF,TGTGCCAGCAGCTTAAGTCTGGCGGGCCTGATCTATGGCTACACCTTC,TRBV7-9,-,-,TRBJ1-2
CASTGSVMGTF,TGTGCCAGCACCGGTTCTGTTATGGGCACCTTC,TRBV7-9,-,-,TRBJ1-2
CASSSGLAGAKNTGELFF,TGTGCTAGCAGCTCCGGACTAGCGGGGGCGAAGAACACCGGGGAGCTGTTTTTT,TRBV7-7,-,TRBD2,TRBJ2-2